This T cell receptor (beta chain) was sequenced during a study of CD8+ T cells in alopecia areata. About the research overall: Tofacitinib ran for 6 to 18 months before 6 months off drug. Study results and caveats: Scalp clonality decreased significantly with tofacitinib, and so did expanded CD8+ clones among the top 100. Tofacitinib did not eliminate many expanded lesional clones from scalp or blood.

RNA was isolated and reverse transcribed to cDNA, the sequencing template. Profiling relied on immunoSEQ multiplex PCR, and the TCRdb table lists in-frame clones only, not all of them. Seen here are under 350,000 clones, about three fifths observed once, and the top ten hold about 1.7%. This clone was observed a single time. Its specificity is unknown. Treatment described: oral pan-JAK inhibitor, 5-10 mg twice daily. The germline V gene has CDR1 SGHRS and CDR2 YFSETQ. The length of the CDR3 is 13 residues. The V end was cut by 0 bases, the J end by 7 bases, with 7 bases between. This receptor was obtained from a human donor with alopecia areata. The chain is built from TRBV5-1 and TRBJ1-4; a possible D gene is TRBD1 (5 bases). This specimen was CD4+ T cells sorted from blood, taken at week 24, from a patient treated with tofacitinib. The CDR3 loop is CASSLAGSEKLFF. In DNA form, the CDR3 reads TGCGCCAGCAGCTTGGCAGGGAGTGAAAAACTGTTTTTT.